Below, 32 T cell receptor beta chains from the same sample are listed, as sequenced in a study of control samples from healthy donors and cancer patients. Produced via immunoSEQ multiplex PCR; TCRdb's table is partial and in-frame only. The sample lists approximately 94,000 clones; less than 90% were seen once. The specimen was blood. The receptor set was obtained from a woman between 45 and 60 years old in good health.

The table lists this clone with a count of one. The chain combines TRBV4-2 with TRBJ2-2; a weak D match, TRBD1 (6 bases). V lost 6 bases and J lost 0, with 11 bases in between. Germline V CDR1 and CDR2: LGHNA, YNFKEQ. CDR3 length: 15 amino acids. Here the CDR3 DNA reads TGTGCCAGCAGAGAGAGGGGGTCGAACACCGGGGAGCTGTTTTTT. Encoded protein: CASRERGSNTGELFF.

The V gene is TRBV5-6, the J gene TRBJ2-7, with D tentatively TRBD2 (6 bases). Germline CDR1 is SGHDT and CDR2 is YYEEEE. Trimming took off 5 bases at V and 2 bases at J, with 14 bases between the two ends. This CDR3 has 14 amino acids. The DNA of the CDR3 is TGTGCCAGCAGGGAAAGGACTACGACCTACGAGCAGTACTTC. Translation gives CASRERTTTYEQYF.

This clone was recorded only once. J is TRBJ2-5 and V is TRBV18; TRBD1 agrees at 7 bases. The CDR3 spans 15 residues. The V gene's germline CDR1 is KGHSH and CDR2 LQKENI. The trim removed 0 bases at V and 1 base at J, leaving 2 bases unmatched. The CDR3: CASSPPGQIQETQYF. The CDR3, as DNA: TGTGCCAGCTCACCACCGGGACAGATCCAAGAGACCCAGTACTTC.

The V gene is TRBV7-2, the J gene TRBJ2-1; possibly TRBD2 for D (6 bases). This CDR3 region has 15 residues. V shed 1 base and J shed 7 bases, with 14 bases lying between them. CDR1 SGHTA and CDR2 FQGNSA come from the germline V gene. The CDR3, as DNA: TGTGCCAGCAGCTTAGTGACGGGGGTGGGGAATGAGCAGTTCTTC. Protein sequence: CASSLVTGVGNEQFF. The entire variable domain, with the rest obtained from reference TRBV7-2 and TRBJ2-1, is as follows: GAGVSQSPSNKVTEKGKDVELRCDPISGHTALYWYRQSLGQGLEFLIYFQGNSAPDKSGLPSDRFSAERTGGSVSTLTIQRTQQEDSAVYLCASSLVTGVGNEQFFGPGTRLTVL.

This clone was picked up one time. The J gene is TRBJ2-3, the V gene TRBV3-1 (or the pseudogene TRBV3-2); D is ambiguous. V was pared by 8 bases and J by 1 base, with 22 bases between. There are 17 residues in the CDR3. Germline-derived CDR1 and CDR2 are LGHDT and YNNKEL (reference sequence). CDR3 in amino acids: CASSTRMDRVGTDTQYF. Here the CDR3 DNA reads TGTGCCAGCTCGACCAGGATGGATAGGGTCGGCACAGATACGCAGTATTTT.

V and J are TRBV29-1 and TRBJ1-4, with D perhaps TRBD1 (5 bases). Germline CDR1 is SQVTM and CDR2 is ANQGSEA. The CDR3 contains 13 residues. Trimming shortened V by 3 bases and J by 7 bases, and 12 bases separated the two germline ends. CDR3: CSVDGGEGEKLFF. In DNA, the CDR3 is TGCAGCGTTGATGGAGGGGAGGGTGAAAAACTGTTTTTT.

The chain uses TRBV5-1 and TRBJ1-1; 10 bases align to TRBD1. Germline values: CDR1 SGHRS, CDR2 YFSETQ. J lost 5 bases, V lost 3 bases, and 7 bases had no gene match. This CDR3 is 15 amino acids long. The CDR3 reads CASSSGQGRGTEAFF. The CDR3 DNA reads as TGCGCCAGCAGCTCGGGACAGGGGCGAGGGACTGAAGCTTTCTTT. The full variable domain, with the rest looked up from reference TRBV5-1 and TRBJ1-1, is KAGVTQTPRYLIKTRGQQVTLSCSPISGHRSVSWYQQTPGQGLQFLFEYFSETQRNKGNFPGRFSGRQFSNSRSEMNVSTLELGDSALYLCASSSGQGRGTEAFFGQGTRLTVV.

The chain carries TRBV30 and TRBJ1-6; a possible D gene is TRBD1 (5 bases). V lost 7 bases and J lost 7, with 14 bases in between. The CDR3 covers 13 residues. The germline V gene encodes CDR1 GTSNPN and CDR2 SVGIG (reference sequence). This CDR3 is CALRQGTNSPLHF. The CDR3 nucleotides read TGTGCCTTGCGGCAGGGAACCAATTCACCCCTCCACTTT.

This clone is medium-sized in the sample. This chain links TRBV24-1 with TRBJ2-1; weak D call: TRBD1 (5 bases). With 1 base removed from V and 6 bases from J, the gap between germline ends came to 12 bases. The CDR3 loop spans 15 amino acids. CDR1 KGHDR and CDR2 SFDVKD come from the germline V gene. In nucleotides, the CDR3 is TGTGCCACCAGTGATTTCAAGAGACAGTCCAATGAGCAGTTCTTC. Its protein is CATSDFKRQSNEQFF.

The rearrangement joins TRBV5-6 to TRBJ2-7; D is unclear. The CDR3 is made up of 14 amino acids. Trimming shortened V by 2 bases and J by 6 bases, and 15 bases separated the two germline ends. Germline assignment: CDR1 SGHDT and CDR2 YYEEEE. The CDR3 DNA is TGTGCCAGCAGCTTCTCGAGACTCAAACGCGAGCAGTACGTC. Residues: CASSFSRLKREQYV.

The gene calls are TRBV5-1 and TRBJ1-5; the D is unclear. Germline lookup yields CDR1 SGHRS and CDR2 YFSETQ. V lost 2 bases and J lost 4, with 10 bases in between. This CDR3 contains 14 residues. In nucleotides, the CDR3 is TGCGCCAGCAGCTTCGGCCCCGATAATCAGCCCCAGCATTTT. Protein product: CASSFGPDNQPQHF.

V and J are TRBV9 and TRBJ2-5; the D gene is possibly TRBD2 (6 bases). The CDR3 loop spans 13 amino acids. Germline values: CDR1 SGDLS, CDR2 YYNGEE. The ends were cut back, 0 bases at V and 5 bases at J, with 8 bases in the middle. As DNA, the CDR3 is TGTGCCAGCAGCGTAGCTGGAGGGGAGACCCAGTACTTC. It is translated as CASSVAGGETQYF.

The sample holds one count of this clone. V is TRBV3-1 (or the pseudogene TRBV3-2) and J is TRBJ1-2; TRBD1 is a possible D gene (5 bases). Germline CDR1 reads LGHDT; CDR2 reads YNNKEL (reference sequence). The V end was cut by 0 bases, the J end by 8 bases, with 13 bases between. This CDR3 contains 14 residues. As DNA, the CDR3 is TGTGCCAGCAGCCAAGATGGGGGGGTAGGCGGCTACACCTTC. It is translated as CASSQDGGVGGYTF.

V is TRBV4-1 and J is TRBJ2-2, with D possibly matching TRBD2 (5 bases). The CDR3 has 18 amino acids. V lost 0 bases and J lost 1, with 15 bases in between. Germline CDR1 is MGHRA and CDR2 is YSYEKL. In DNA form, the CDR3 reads TGCGCCAGCAGCCAAGAGACTCCGGACCGGGGGAACACCGGGGAGCTGTTTTTT. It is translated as CASSQETPDRGNTGELFF.

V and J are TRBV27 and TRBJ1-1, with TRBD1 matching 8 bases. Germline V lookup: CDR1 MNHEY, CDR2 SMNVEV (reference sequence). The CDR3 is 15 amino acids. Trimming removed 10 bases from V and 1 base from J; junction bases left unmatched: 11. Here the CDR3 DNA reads TGTGCCACCACGAGATCCGGGACAGGGAACACTGAAGCTTTCTTT. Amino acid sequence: CATTRSGTGNTEAFF.

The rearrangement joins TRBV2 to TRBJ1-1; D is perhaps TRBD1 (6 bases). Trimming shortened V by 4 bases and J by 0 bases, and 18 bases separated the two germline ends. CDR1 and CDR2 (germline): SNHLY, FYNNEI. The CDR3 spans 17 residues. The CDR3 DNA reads TGTGCCAGCAGTGCACAGGGCAAAACTTTGATGAACACTGAAGCTTTCTTT. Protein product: CASSAQGKTLMNTEAFF.

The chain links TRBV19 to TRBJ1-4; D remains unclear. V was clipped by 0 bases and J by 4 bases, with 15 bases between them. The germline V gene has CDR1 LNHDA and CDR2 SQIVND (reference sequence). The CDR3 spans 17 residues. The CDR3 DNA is TGTGCCAGTAGTATAGAGGTTCTAGGACCGCTTAATGAAAAACTGTTTTTT. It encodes CASSIEVLGPLNEKLFF. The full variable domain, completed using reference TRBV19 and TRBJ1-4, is DGGITQSPKYLFRKEGQNVTLSCEQNLNHDAMYWYRQDPGQGLRLIYYSQIVNDFQKGDIAEGYSVSREKKESFPLTVTSAQKNPTAFYLCASSIEVLGPLNEKLFFGSGTQLSVL.

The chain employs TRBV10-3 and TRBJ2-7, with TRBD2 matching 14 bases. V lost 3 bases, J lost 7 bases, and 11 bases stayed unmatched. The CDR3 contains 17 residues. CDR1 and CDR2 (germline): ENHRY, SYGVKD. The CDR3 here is CAISEGLAGGVLGEQYV. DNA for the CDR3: TGTGCCATCAGTGAAGGACTAGCGGGAGGTGTTCTGGGTGAGCAGTACGTC.

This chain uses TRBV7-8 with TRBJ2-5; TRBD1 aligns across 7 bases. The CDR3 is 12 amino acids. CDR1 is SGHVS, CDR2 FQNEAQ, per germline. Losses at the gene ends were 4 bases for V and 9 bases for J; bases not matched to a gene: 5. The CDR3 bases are TGTGCCAGCAGCTCGGGACAGCCTCCCCAGTACTTC. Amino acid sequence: CASSSGQPPQYF.

As DNA, the CDR3 is TGTGCCAGCAGCCAGTCAGCGGGGAACACAGATACGCAGTATTTT. This encodes CASSQSAGNTDTQYF. V is TRBV14 and J is TRBJ2-3; 7 bases are a match to TRBD2. The V gene's germline CDR1 is SGHDN and CDR2 FVKESK. The CDR3 loop spans 15 amino acids. The J segment lost 2 bases and the V segment lost 3 bases, leaving 5 bases of the junction unmatched.

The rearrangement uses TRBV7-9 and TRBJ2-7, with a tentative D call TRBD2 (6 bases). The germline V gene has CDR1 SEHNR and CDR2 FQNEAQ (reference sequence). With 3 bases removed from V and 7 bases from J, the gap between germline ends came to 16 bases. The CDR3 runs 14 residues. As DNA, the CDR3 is TGTGCCAGCAGCTTTATGGGACTTTATAAGGAGCAGTACGTC. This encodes CASSFMGLYKEQYV.

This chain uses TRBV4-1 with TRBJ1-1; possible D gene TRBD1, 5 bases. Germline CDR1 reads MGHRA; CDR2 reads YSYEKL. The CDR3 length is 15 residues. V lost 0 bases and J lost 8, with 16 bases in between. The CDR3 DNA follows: TGCGCCAGCAGCCAAGATATAGGCAGGGTCGGGGAAGCTTTCTTT. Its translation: CASSQDIGRVGEAFF.

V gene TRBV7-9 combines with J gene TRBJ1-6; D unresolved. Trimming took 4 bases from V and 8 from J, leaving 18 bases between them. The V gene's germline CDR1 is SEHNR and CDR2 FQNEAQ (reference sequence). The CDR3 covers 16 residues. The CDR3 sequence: CASSSHSESMDSPLHF. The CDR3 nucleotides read TGTGCCAGCAGCTCGCACAGTGAATCGATGGATTCACCCCTCCACTTT.

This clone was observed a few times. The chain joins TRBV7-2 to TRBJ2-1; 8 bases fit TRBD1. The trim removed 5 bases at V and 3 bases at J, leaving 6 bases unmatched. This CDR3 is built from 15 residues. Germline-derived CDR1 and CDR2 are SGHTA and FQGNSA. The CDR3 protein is CASSTRTGNYNEQFF. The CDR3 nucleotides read TGTGCCAGCAGCACTAGGACAGGGAACTACAATGAGCAGTTCTTC.

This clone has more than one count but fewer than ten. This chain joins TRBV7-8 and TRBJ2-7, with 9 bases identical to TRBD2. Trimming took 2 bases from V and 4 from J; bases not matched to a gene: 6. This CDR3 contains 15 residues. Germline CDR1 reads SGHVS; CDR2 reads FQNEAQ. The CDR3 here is CASSLRTSDLYEQYV. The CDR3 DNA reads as TGTGCCAGCAGCTTAAGGACTAGCGACTTGTACGAGCAGTACGTC.

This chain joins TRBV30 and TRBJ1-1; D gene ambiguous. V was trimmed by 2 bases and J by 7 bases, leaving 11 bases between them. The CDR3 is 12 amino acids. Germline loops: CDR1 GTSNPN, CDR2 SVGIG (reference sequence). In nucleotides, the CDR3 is TGTGCCTGGAGTCCCTACGGCTTTGAAGCTTTCTTT. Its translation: CAWSPYGFEAFF.

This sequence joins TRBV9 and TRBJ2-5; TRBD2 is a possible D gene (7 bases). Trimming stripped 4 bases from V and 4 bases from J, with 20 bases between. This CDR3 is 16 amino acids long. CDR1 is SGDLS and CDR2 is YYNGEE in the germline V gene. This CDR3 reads CASSLGKGGGLETQYF. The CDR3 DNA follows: TGTGCCAGCAGCTTAGGGAAGGGCGGGGGCCTAGAGACCCAGTACTTC.

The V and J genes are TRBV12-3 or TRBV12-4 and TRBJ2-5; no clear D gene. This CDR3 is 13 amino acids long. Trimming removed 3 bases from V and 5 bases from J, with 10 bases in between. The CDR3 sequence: CASSFVDAETQYF. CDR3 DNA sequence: TGTGCCAGCAGTTTTGTCGACGCGGAGACCCAGTACTTC.

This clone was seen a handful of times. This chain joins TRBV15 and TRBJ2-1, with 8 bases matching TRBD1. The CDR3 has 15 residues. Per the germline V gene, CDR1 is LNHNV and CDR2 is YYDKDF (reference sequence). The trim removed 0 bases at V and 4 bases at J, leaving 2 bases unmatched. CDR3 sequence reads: CATSRERTGYNEQFF. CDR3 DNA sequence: TGTGCCACCAGCAGAGAAAGGACAGGGTACAATGAGCAGTTCTTC.

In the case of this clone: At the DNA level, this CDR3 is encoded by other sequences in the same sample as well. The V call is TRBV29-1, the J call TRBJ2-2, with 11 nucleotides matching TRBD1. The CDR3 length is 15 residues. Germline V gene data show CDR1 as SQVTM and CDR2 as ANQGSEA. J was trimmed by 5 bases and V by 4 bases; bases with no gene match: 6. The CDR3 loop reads CSVGGTGGPTGELFF. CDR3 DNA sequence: TGCAGCGTTGGGGGGACAGGGGGGCCGACCGGGGAGCTGTTTTTT.

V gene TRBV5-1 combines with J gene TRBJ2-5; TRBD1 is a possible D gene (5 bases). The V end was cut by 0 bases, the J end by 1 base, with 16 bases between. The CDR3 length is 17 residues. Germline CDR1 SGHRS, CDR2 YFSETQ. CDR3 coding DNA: TGCGCCAGCAGCTTGGGTGGGGCGGCTCCAGGCCAAGAGACCCAGTACTTC. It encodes CASSLGGAAPGQETQYF.

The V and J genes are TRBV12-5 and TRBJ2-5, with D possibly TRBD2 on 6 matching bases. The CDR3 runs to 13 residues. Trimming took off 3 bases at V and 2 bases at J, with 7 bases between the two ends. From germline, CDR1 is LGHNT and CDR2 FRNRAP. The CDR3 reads CASGLAGQETQYF. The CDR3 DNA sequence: TGTGCTAGTGGTTTAGCGGGTCAAGAGACCCAGTACTTC. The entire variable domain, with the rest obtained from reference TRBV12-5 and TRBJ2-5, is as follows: DARVTQTPRHKVTEMGQEVTMRCQPILGHNTVFWYRQTMMQGLELLAYFRNRAPLDDSGMPKDRFSAEMPDATLATLKIQPSEPRDSAVYFCASGLAGQETQYFGPGTRLLVL.